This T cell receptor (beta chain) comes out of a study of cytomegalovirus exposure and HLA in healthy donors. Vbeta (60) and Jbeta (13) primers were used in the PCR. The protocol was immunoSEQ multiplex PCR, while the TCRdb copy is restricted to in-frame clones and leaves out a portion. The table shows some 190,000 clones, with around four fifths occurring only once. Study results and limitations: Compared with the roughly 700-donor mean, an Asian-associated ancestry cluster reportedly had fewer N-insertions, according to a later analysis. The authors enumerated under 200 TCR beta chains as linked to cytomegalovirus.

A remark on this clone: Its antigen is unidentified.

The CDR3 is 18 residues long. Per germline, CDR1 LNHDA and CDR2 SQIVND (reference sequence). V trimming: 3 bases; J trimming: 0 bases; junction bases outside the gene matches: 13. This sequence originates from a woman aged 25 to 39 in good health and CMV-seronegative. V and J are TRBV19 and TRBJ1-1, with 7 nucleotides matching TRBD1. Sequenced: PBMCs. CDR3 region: CASSMLLAGGGLNTEAFF. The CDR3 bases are TGTGCCAGTAGTATGTTGTTGGCAGGGGGAGGTTTGAACACTGAAGCTTTCTTT.